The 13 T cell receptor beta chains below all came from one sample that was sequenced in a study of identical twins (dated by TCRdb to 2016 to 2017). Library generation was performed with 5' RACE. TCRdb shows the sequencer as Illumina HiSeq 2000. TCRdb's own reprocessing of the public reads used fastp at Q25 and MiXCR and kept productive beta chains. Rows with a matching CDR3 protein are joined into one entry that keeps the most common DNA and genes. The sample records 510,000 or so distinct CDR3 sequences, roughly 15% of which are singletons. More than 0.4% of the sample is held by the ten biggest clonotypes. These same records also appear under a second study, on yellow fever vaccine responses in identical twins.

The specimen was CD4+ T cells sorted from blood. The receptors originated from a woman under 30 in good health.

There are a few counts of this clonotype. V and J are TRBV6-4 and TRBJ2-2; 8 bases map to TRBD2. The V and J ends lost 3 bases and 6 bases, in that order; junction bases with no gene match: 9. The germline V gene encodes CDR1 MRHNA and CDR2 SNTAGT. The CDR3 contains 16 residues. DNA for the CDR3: TGTGCCAGCAGTGAGTGGCCAGCGGGAGTAGCCGGGGAGCTGTTTTTT. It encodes CASSEWPAGVAGELFF.

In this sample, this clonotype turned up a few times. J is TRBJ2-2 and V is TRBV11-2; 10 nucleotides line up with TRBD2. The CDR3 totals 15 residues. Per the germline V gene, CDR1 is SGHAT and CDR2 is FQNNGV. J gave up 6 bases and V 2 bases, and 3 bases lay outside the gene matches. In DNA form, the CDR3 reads TGTGCCAGCAGCTTACCACTAGCGGGGTCCGGGGAGCTGTTTTTT. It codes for CASSLPLAGSGELFF.

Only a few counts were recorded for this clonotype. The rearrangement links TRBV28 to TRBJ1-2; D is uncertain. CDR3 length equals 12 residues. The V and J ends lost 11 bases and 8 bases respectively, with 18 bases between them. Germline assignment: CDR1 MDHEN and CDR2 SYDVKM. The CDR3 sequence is CAASRPQLGYTF. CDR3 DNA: TGTGCCGCCTCAAGGCCACAGCTGGGCTACACCTTC.

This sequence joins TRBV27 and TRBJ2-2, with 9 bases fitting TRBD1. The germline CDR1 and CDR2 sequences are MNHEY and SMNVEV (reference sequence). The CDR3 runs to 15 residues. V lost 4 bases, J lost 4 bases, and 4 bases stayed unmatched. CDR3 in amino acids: CASSWTGVGTGELFF. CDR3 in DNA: TGTGCCAGCAGTTGGACAGGGGTCGGCACCGGGGAGCTGTTTTTT.

The CDR3 protein is CATSDLRETQYF. The CDR3 nucleotides are TGTGCCACCAGTGACCTCCGAGAGACCCAGTACTTC. The V call is TRBV24-1, the J call TRBJ2-5; D is ambiguous. CDR3 length: 12 amino acids. CDR1 is KGHDR and CDR2 is SFDVKD in the germline V gene. Between the trimmed V and J ends, which lost 4 bases and 4 bases, there was a span of 6 bases.

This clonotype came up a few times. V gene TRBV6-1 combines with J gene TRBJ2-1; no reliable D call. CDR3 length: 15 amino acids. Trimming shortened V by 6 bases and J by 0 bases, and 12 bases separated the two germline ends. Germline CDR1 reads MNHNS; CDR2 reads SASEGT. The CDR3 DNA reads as TGTGCCAGCAGCCGCAGAAGTAGCTCCTACAATGAGCAGTTCTTC. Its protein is CASSRRSSSYNEQFF.

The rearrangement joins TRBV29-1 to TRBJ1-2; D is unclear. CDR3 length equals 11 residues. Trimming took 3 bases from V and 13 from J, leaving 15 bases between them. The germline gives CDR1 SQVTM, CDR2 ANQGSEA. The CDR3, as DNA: TGCAGCGTTGACTCCGACGATGAAAGCACCTTC. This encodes CSVDSDDESTF. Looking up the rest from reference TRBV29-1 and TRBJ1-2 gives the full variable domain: SAVISQKPSRDICQRGTSLTIQCQVDSQVTMMFWYRQQPGQSLTLIATANQGSEATYESGFVIDKFPISRPNLTFSTLTVSNMSPEDSSIYLCSVDSDDESTFGSGTRLTVV.

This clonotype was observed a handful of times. The CDR3 reads CAISEVREQYF. The CDR3 DNA is TGTGCCATCAGTGAGGTGAGGGAGCAGTACTTC. The rearrangement links TRBV10-3 to TRBJ2-7, with D unresolved. CDR3 size: 11 residues. CDR1 ENHRY and CDR2 SYGVKD come from the germline V gene. With 2 bases removed from V and 7 bases from J, the gap between germline ends came to 6 bases.

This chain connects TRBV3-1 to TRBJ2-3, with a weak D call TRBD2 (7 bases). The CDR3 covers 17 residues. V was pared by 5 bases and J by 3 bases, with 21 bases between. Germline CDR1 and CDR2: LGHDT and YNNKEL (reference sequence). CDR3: CASSVRVRGGGTDTQYF. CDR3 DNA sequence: TGTGCCAGCAGCGTCAGGGTTAGAGGGGGGGGGACAGATACGCAGTATTTT.

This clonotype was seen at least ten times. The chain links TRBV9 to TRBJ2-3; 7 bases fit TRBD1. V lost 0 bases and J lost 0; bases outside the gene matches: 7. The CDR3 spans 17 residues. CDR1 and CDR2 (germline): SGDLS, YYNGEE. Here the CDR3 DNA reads TGTGCCAGCAGCGTAGCCCCTACAGGGGTAAGCACAGATACGCAGTATTTT. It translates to CASSVAPTGVSTDTQYF.

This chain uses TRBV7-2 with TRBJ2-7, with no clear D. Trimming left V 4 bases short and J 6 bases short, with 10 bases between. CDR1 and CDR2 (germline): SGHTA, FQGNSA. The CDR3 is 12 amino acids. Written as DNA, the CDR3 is TGTGCCAGCAGCTATTACGGACGCGAGCAGTACTTC. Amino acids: CASSYYGREQYF.

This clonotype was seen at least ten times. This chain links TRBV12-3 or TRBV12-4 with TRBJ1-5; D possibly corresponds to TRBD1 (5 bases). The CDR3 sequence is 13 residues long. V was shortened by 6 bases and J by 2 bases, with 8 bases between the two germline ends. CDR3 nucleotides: TGTGCCAGCAGACAGGATGGCAATCAGCCCCAGCATTTT. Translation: CASRQDGNQPQHF.

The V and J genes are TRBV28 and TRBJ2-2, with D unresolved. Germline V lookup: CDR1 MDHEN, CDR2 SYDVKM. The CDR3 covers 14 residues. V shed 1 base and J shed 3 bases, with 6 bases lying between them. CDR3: CASSLSPYTGELFF. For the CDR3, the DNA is TGTGCCAGCAGTTTATCCCCATACACCGGGGAGCTGTTTTTT.